Following are 28 T cell receptor beta chains from one sample sequenced in a study of tumor and adjacent non-tumor tissue in lung cancer. No cell sorting was done before RNA was extracted from the tissue. A modified ARM-PCR protocol with three rounds of nested PCR amplified TCRbeta. TCRdb reprocessed the multiplex PCR reads with MiXCR, giving one entry per CDR3 protein. The sample has 75,000 to 100,000 distinct CDR3 sequences, 67% seen once. Sequencing input: lung tumor tissue. The source of these receptors is a man between 60 and 75 years old with non-small cell lung cancer.

Turning to this clonotype: Lacking the conserved final phenylalanine or tryptophan, this CDR3 likely reflects a read error. The rearrangement uses TRBV10-3 and TRBJ2-3; D call uncertain. This CDR3 spans 11 amino acids. Germline values: CDR1 ENHRY, CDR2 SYGVKD. CDR3 nucleotide sequence: TGTGCCACCAGTGGCTCTGACATGCAGTATTCT. It yields the protein CATSGSDMQYS.

A word on this clonotype: An end of the junction does not agree with germline; a read error may underlie this. V is TRBV4-1 and J is TRBJ2-3; a weak D match, TRBD2 (5 bases). Germline assignment: CDR1 MGHRA and CDR2 YSYEKL. There are 15 residues in the CDR3. CDR3 coding DNA: TGCGACAGCAGCCAGAGACTATCGGCCACAGATACGCAGTATTTT. This codes for CDSSQRLSATDTQYF.

This clonotype occurred many times. The CDR3, as DNA: TGTGCCAGCAGTCGGACAGGGAGTAAGGATCAGCCCCAGCATTTT. This translates into CASSRTGSKDQPQHF. The chain employs TRBV6-1 and TRBJ1-5, with 8 bases aligning to TRBD1. CDR3 length equals 15 residues. The V segment lost 5 bases and the J segment 5 bases; nucleotides outside the gene matches: 8. Per germline, CDR1 MNHNS and CDR2 SASEGT.

Only a few counts were recorded for this clonotype. A much more abundant neighbour one base away suggests this may be a read error. CDR3 coding DNA: TGTGCCCGCAGGGGGACTAGCGGGAGGGCCGAGTTCTTC. Translated: CARRGTSGRAEFF. This chain joins TRBV12-3 or TRBV12-4 and TRBJ2-1; 16 bases fit TRBD2. This CDR3 contains 13 residues.

As to this clonotype: A read error is possible here, since a much larger clone lies one base away. This sequence joins TRBV11-3 and TRBJ2-1; D remains ambiguous. The CDR3 is made up of 13 amino acids. Germline V gene sequence: CDR1 SGHNT, CDR2 YENEEA. CDR3 region: CASSGDSHNKQFF. The CDR3 bases are TGTGCCAGCAGCGGGGATTCACACAATAAGCAGTTCTTC.

As regards this clonotype: One junction end disagrees with the germline gene, perhaps due to a read error. V gene TRBV29-1 combines with J gene TRBJ2-5; D is unclear. Germline V gene sequence: CDR1 SQVTM, CDR2 ANQGSEA. The CDR3 has 12 residues. The CDR3 DNA follows: TGCAGCGTTGTGACTTCCTTTGACACCCATTATTTC. Protein product: CSVVTSFDTHYF. Full variable domain (remainder filled in from reference TRBV29-1 and TRBJ2-5): SAVISQKPSRDICQRGTSLTIQCQVDSQVTMMFWYRQQPGQSLTLIATANQGSEATYESGFVIDKFPISRPNLTFSTLTVSNMSPEDSSIYLCSVVTSFDTHYFGPGTRLLVL.

Regarding this clonotype: It is likely a read error, because the conserved phenylalanine at the end of the CDR3 is missing. The chain has TRBV20-1 and TRBJ2-5; perhaps TRBD2 as D (5 bases). The CDR3 covers 15 residues. Germline V gives CDR1 DFQATT, CDR2 SNEGSKA (reference sequence). CDR3: CSAERLSDHHETQYL. CDR3 sequence (DNA): TGCAGTGCTGAGCGTCTTAGCGACCACCATGAGACCCAGTACTTA.

Note on this clonotype: An end of the junction does not agree with germline; a read error may underlie this. The chain employs TRBV6-5 and TRBJ2-4, with D unresolved. The germline V gene has CDR1 MNHEY and CDR2 SVGAGI. The CDR3 covers 15 residues. The CDR3 region has the DNA TGTGCCAGCAGCCCAAAAAACCGGGCCAAAAACGTTCAGTACTTC. It translates to CASSPKNRAKNVQYF.

This clonotype has just one count. At one end, the junction sequence differs from germline, possibly due to a read error. The gene calls are TRBV10-3 and TRBJ2-5, with 12 positions matching TRBD1. Germline lookup yields CDR1 ENHRY and CDR2 SYGVKD. The CDR3 sequence is 15 residues long. DNA for the CDR3: TGTGCCACAAGCCGGGACAGGGGGCTTCAAGAGACCCAGTGGTTC. Its protein is CATSRDRGLQETQWF.

This clonotype was counted a few times. The chain employs TRBV18 and TRBJ2-7; D ambiguous. The CDR3 loop spans 12 amino acids. CDR1 and CDR2 (germline): KGHSH, LQKENI. The V end lost 3 bases, the J end lost 6 bases, and 9 bases lay between the germline ends. CDR3 loop: CASSPRQGEQYF. CDR3 bases: TGTGCCAGCTCACCCCGGCAAGGCGAGCAGTACTTC. Drawing the rest from reference TRBV18 and TRBJ2-7, the complete variable domain is NAGVMQNPRHLVRRRGQEARLRCSPMKGHSHVYWYRQLPEEGLKFMVYLQKENIIDESGMPKERFSAEFPKEGPSILRIQQVVRGDSAAYFCASSPRQGEQYFGPGTRLTVT.

On this clonotype: At one end the junction does not follow the germline gene, possibly because of a read error. The genes are TRBV6-2 or TRBV6-3 and TRBJ2-4, with 9 bases aligning to TRBD1. The CDR3 has 13 amino acids. The germline V gene has CDR1 MNHEY and CDR2 SVGEGT. Written as DNA, the CDR3 is TGTGCCAGTAATATACAGGGGGCAAACATTCACTACTTC. Translating it yields CASNIQGANIHYF.

Notes on this clonotype: This CDR3 is missing its conserved last phenylalanine or tryptophan, likely due to a read error. V usage is TRBV11-2 and J usage is TRBJ2-3, with unresolved D. CDR3 length: 15 residues. The V gene's germline CDR1 is SGHAT and CDR2 FQNNGV. This chain's CDR3 is CANSRATTAADTQYY. The CDR3, as DNA: TGTGCCAACAGCCGGGCCACGACCGCCGCAGATACGCAGTATTAT.

In the case of this clonotype: Its ends do not fully match the called genes, so a read error is possible. The chain is built from TRBV6-6 and TRBJ2-3; D is possibly TRBD1 or TRBD2 (6 bases each). Germline CDR1 and CDR2: MNHNY and SVGAGI (reference sequence). The CDR3 sequence is 17 residues long. The CDR3 loop reads CSSSYGEDSFYTDRQYF. CDR3 bases: TGTTCCAGCAGTTACGGGGAGGACAGTTTCTACACAGATAGGCAGTACTTT.

The CDR3 nucleotides read TGTGCCAGCAGTTCACCAGGGCTTGCGTGGCTAGAAACCTACAATGAGCAGTTCTTC. It codes for CASSSPGLAWLETYNEQFF. The genes are TRBV28 and TRBJ2-1, with D perhaps matching TRBD1 (5 bases). Germline loops: CDR1 MDHEN, CDR2 SYDVKM. Between the trimmed V and J ends, which lost 4 bases and 2 bases, there was a span of 24 bases. The CDR3 spans 19 residues.

A remark on this clonotype: A much bigger clone sits one base away, suggesting this may be a read error. The chain has TRBV20-1 and TRBJ2-3; TRBD2 might be the D (6 bases). With 6 bases removed from V and 2 bases from J, the gap between germline ends came to 12 bases. The CDR3 runs to 13 residues. CDR1 and CDR2 (germline): DFQATT, SNEGSKA (reference sequence). DNA for the CDR3: TGCAGTGCCATAAGCGGGCACACAGATACGCAGTATTTT. This codes for CSAISGHTDTQYF.

The chain joins TRBV11-1 to TRBJ2-3; 8 bases are a match to TRBD2. With 5 bases clipped from V and 12 bases from J, the junction kept 22 bases outside the gene matches. The CDR3 covers 17 residues. Germline CDR1 and CDR2: SGHAT and FQDESV (reference sequence). CDR3 protein: CASSLGGAGVRTGTQYF. For the CDR3, the DNA is TGTGCCAGCAGCCTGGGGGGAGCGGGAGTGAGGACTGGTACACAGTATTTT.

This clonotype was detected ten times or more. The chain is built from TRBV20-1 and TRBJ2-5; 8 bases align to TRBD1. V was pared by 5 bases and J by 3 bases, with 5 bases of the junction left unmatched. Looked up from germline, CDR1 is DFQATT and CDR2 is SNEGSKA (reference sequence). This CDR3 contains 13 residues. The CDR3 DNA reads TGCAGTGCTTCCCCGGGACAGGAAGAGACCCAGTACTTC. It codes for CSASPGQEETQYF.

In the case of this clonotype: At one boundary the junction diverges from the germline segment, which might be a read error. The chain combines TRBV6-6 with TRBJ2-3; 8 nucleotides line up with TRBD2. Germline V gene data show CDR1 as MNHNY and CDR2 as SVGAGI (reference sequence). The CDR3 runs 17 residues. The CDR3 loop reads CASSSPLSGGYIDTQYF. Here the CDR3 DNA reads TGTGCCAGCAGTTCCCCTCTGTCGGGAGGGTACATAGATACGCAATATTTT.

This clonotype was seen ten or more times. The chain combines TRBV20-1 with TRBJ1-2; D not resolved. The CDR3 runs to 11 residues. Germline V gene lookup returns CDR1 DFQATT and CDR2 SNEGSKA (reference sequence). Trimming pared 5 bases from V and 4 bases from J, leaving 8 bases between. This CDR3 reads CSAYSGYGYTF. The CDR3 DNA reads TGCAGTGCTTACAGTGGCTATGGCTACACCTTC.

The chain joins TRBV6-6 to TRBJ2-6; D perhaps matches TRBD2 (5 bases). The germline V gene encodes CDR1 MNHNY and CDR2 SVGAGI (reference sequence). V lost 7 bases, J lost 1 base, and 17 bases lay in between. The CDR3 has 17 residues. DNA of the CDR3: TGTGCCAGCAATATCAACCGGGAAAGTTCTGGGGCCAACGTCCTGACTTTC. Translating gives CASNINRESSGANVLTF.

This clonotype occurred once. The conserved phenylalanine or tryptophan normally closing the CDR3 is absent here, so this likely arose from a read error. Because the CDR3's place on the DNA is in doubt, the DNA is left out and the CDR3 is given as listed by TCRdb. This chain uses TRBV13 with TRBJ1-2; the DNA was not compared with TRBD1, the D call given in the table. Germline V lookup: CDR1 PRHDT, CDR2 FYEKMQ (reference sequence). The CDR3 numbers 16 amino acids, ends counted. CDR3 in amino acids: CASSPGQGRWGYGYSI.

Comments on this clonotype: A junction end diverges from the germline sequence, so it may reflect a read error. V usage is TRBV5-4 and J usage is TRBJ2-7; 7 bases agree with TRBD1. The CDR3 loop spans 14 amino acids. Germline V gene lookup returns CDR1 SGHNT and CDR2 YYREEE (reference sequence). DNA of the CDR3: TGTGCCAACAGCCGTTATAGGGACAGCTACGAGCAGTACTTC. This sequence encodes CANSRYRDSYEQYF.

The chain carries TRBV29-1 and TRBJ2-1; tentatively, D is TRBD2 (5 bases). Germline CDR1 reads SQVTM; CDR2 reads ANQGSEA. The CDR3 runs to 13 residues. The V gene lost 5 bases and the J gene lost 2 bases, with 10 bases spanning the gap. The CDR3 nucleotides are TGCAGCGTTTTACTAGGAGCCTACAATGAGCAGTTCTTC. This sequence encodes CSVLLGAYNEQFF.

This sequence joins TRBV12-3 or TRBV12-4 and TRBJ2-1; 14 nucleotides align to TRBD2. This CDR3 comprises 19 residues. Unmatched junction bases numbered 22, after V lost 4 bases and J lost 14 bases. CDR3 in amino acids: CASSYRGRLAGGSYNEKFF. The DNA for the CDR3 is TGTGCCAGCAGTTACCGTGGGAGACTAGCGGGAGGGTCCTACAATGAAAAGTTCTTC.

The rearrangement uses TRBV6-2 or TRBV6-3 and TRBJ2-7; D tentatively fits TRBD1 or TRBD2 (6 bases each). V lost 6 bases, J lost 7 bases, and 19 bases lay in between. The CDR3 runs 14 residues. CDR1 is MNHEY and CDR2 is SVGEGT in the germline V gene. The CDR3 region has the DNA TGTGCCAGCAGCCCACCCAGGGGAGGTAGAGAGCAGTACTTC. Protein sequence: CASSPPRGGREQYF.

Of note for this clonotype: This sequence may be a read error, since a much larger clone differs from it by one base. The chain carries TRBV23-1 and TRBJ2-7; D not certain. TRBV23-1 has ORF status, its function being uncertain. The CDR3 is made up of 15 amino acids. CDR3 sequence (DNA): TGCGCCAGCAGTCAATCTTCCCAGGAACTCTACGGGCAGTACTTC. Residues: CASSQSSQELYGQYF.

A note on this clonotype: The junction differs from germline at one of its ends, possibly a read error. The V call is TRBV11-3, the J call TRBJ2-2, with a tentative D call TRBD1 (6 bases). This CDR3 region has 12 residues. CDR1 is SGHNT and CDR2 is YENEEA in the germline V gene. CDR3 DNA sequence: TGTGCCAGCAGCTACTTACCAGGGGAGCTATTTTTT. It yields the protein CASSYLPGELFF.

The gene calls are TRBV11-1 and TRBJ1-4; 9 bases align to TRBD1. Trimming took 5 bases from V and 6 from J; bases not matched to a gene: 4. CDR1 is SGHAT, CDR2 FQDESV, per germline (reference sequence). The length of the CDR3 is 14 residues. In DNA, the CDR3 is TGTGCCAGCAGCCAAACAGGGGGCCATGAAAAACTGTTTTTT. Translation: CASSQTGGHEKLFF.